These 32 T cell receptor beta chains share one sample of origin, sequenced in a study of immune evolution from preneoplasia to lung adenocarcinoma (dated by TCRdb to the early 2020s). Receptor libraries were prepared by the immunoSEQ multiplex PCR assay. Drawn from immuneACCESS, this table holds only the in-frame rearrangements with V and J called that TCRdb kept. Clones are partly lost; checked studies trace under half to an unresolved V gene and leave the rest unexplained. This sample comprises thousands of clones, more than 65% of them detected only once. Roughly 8.7% of the sample is in the top ten clones. The source material was FFPE adjacent normal lung tissue. These receptors were collected from a person aged 70 to 85 with lung adenocarcinoma.

This clone was detected once. J is TRBJ1-4 and V is TRBV30, with TRBD1 as a possible D gene (6 bases). Germline values: CDR1 GTSNPN, CDR2 SVGIG (reference sequence). The V end lost 1 base, the J end lost 7 bases, and 7 bases lay between the germline ends. This CDR3 contains 12 residues. The CDR3 sequence: CAWSEGGEKLFF. The CDR3, as DNA: TGTGCCTGGAGTGAGGGGGGTGAAAAACTGTTTTTT.

The chain uses TRBV2 and TRBJ2-3, with a tentative D call TRBD2 (5 bases). V lost 6 bases to trimming and J lost 6 bases, with 10 bases between them. The CDR3 has 12 amino acids. The germline gives CDR1 SNHLY, CDR2 FYNNEI. The chain's CDR3 is CASRGPGDTQYF. The CDR3 DNA reads TGTGCCAGCAGGGGCCCGGGGGATACGCAGTATTTT.

V and J are TRBV7-2 and TRBJ1-2; possibly TRBD1 for D (6 bases). Germline CDR1 reads SGHTA; CDR2 reads FQGNSA. This CDR3 region has 14 residues. V lost 4 bases, J lost 5 bases, and 14 bases lay in between. The CDR3 reads CASSSPGQWYGYTF. For the CDR3, the DNA is TGTGCCAGCAGCTCTCCGGGACAATGGTATGGCTACACCTTC. The full variable domain, completed using reference TRBV7-2 and TRBJ1-2, is GAGVSQSPSNKVTEKGKDVELRCDPISGHTALYWYRQSLGQGLEFLIYFQGNSAPDKSGLPSDRFSAERTGGSVSTLTIQRTQQEDSAVYLCASSSPGQWYGYTFGSGTRLTVV.

Regarding this clone: At one boundary the junction diverges from the germline segment, which might be a read error. For the CDR3, the DNA is TGCGCCAGCAGCTTACAGGGGATCCAAGAGACCAAGTACTTC. Its translation is CASSLQGIQETKYF. The gene calls are TRBV5-1 and TRBJ2-5; 7 bases align to TRBD1. Germline CDR1 and CDR2: SGHRS and YFSETQ. There are 14 residues in the CDR3.

This clone was observed once. J is TRBJ1-4 and V is TRBV27; D remains ambiguous. The germline V and J ends were trimmed by 5 bases and 8 bases, with 12 bases remaining between them. Per the germline V gene, CDR1 is MNHEY and CDR2 is SMNVEV (reference sequence). This CDR3 spans 13 amino acids. The CDR3 DNA follows: TGTGCCAGCAGTCCGACCTCGGGGGAAAAACTGTTTTTT. Amino acid sequence: CASSPTSGEKLFF.

This clone was recorded only once. This chain uses TRBV5-8 with TRBJ2-7, with a possible D match to TRBD1 (5 bases). The CDR3 is 13 residues long. Trimming cost V 0 bases and J 7 bases, with 11 bases left between them. In germline, CDR1 is SGHTS, CDR2 YDEGEE. The CDR3 nucleotides read TGTGCCAGCAGCTTGGACAGGTCCGGTGAGCAGTACTTC. Translated, it gives CASSLDRSGEQYF. The full variable domain, rest sourced from reference TRBV5-8 and TRBJ2-7, is EAGVTQSPTHLIKTRGQQATLRCSPISGHTSVYWYQQALGLGLQFLLWYDEGEERNRGNFPPRFSGRQFPNYSSELNVNALELEDSALYLCASSLDRSGEQYFGPGTRLTVT.

The chain combines TRBV18 with TRBJ2-7, with D unresolved. V was clipped by 3 bases and J by 4 bases, with 13 bases between them. This CDR3 region has 14 residues. Germline V gene sequence: CDR1 KGHSH, CDR2 LQKENI. The DNA for the CDR3 is TGTGCCAGCTCACCTAGGACGGCTACTTACGAGCAGTACTTC. Amino acids: CASSPRTATYEQYF. The variable domain in full, completed from reference TRBV18 and TRBJ2-7, reads NAGVMQNPRHLVRRRGQEARLRCSPMKGHSHVYWYRQLPEEGLKFMVYLQKENIIDESGMPKERFSAEFPKEGPSILRIQQVVRGDSAAYFCASSPRTATYEQYFGPGTRLTVT.

The rearrangement links TRBV6-6 to TRBJ1-4, with D possibly matching TRBD1 (5 bases). Germline V gene data show CDR1 as MNHNY and CDR2 as SVGAGI (reference sequence). The CDR3 loop spans 14 amino acids. Trimming pared 5 bases from V and 7 bases from J, leaving 14 bases between. The CDR3 spells CASSRGVSSEKLFF. The CDR3 DNA follows: TGTGCCAGCAGTCGGGGGGTCTCTAGTGAAAAACTGTTTTTT.

V gene TRBV2 combines with J gene TRBJ2-3; D perhaps matches TRBD2 (5 bases). CDR1 and CDR2 (germline): SNHLY, FYNNEI. The CDR3 contains 15 residues. The V end lost 3 bases, the J end lost 1 base, and 11 bases lay between the germline ends. The DNA of the CDR3 is TGTGCCAGCAGTGATCCAAGCGGAGGCACAGATACGCAGTATTTT. This translates into CASSDPSGGTDTQYF.

The chain joins TRBV29-1 to TRBJ2-7; D may match TRBD1 or TRBD2 (6 bases each). V was pared by 3 bases and J by 7 bases, with 13 bases between. The CDR3 is 12 residues long. CDR1 and CDR2 from the germline V gene are SQVTM and ANQGSEA. The CDR3 spells CSVDGGGLEQYF. Written as DNA, the CDR3 is TGCAGCGTTGACGGAGGGGGTCTAGAGCAGTACTTC.

This clone occurred once. The V call is TRBV2, the J call TRBJ2-1; the match to TRBD2 covers 7 bases. The CDR3 consists of 16 residues. The junction had 13 bases not matched to a gene; V was cut back by 3 bases and J by 8 bases. The V gene's germline CDR1 is SNHLY and CDR2 FYNNEI. The CDR3: CASSEEDGRTDHEQFF. The CDR3 DNA reads as TGTGCCAGCAGTGAGGAGGACGGGAGGACGGACCATGAGCAGTTCTTC.

The V gene is TRBV19, the J gene TRBJ2-3; D ambiguous. Trimming pared 5 bases from V and 5 bases from J, leaving 14 bases between. There are 14 residues in the CDR3. Germline V lookup: CDR1 LNHDA, CDR2 SQIVND (reference sequence). CDR3 in DNA: TGTGCCAGTAGTCTGCGTTCTTTGGGAGATACGCAGTATTTT. It encodes CASSLRSLGDTQYF.

J is TRBJ1-2 and V is TRBV7-2, with no clear D. V dropped 5 bases and J dropped 6 bases, with 16 bases sitting between them. Germline V lookup: CDR1 SGHTA, CDR2 FQGNSA. There are 14 residues in the CDR3. The DNA of the CDR3 is TGTGCCAGCAGCACCGGGATTTACTTGGATGGCTACACCTTC. Translation gives CASSTGIYLDGYTF.

The chain employs TRBV7-9 and TRBJ2-2; D is unresolved. CDR3 size: 16 residues. Germline V lookup: CDR1 SEHNR, CDR2 FQNEAQ (reference sequence). Trimming left V 5 bases short and J 1 base short, with 14 bases between. The CDR3 reads CASSTRSPWNTGELFF. The CDR3 DNA sequence: TGTGCCAGCAGCACCCGGAGCCCCTGGAACACCGGGGAGCTGTTTTTT.

The chain joins TRBV25-1 to TRBJ2-3; 9 positions agree with TRBD2. CDR1 is MGHDK, CDR2 SYGVNS, per germline. V lost 1 base, J lost 6 bases, and 8 bases stayed unmatched. This CDR3 is 16 amino acids long. The CDR3 is CASSESLAGFLDTQYF. The CDR3 DNA is TGTGCCAGCAGTGAATCACTAGCGGGTTTTCTGGATACGCAGTATTTT. Combining the CDR3 with reference TRBV25-1 and TRBJ2-3 gives the whole variable domain EADIYQTPRYLVIGTGKKITLECSQTMGHDKMYWYQQDPGMELHLIHYSYGVNSTEKGDLSSESTVSRIRTEHFPLTLESARPSHTSQYLCASSESLAGFLDTQYFGPGTRLTVL.

The chain employs TRBV10-3 and TRBJ2-7; a possible D gene is TRBD2 (6 bases). The CDR3 consists of 15 residues. The germline CDR1 and CDR2 sequences are ENHRY and SYGVKD. V dropped 0 bases and J dropped 6 bases, with 15 bases sitting between them. CDR3 sequence reads: CAISESSGQGGEQYF. CDR3 coding DNA: TGTGCCATCAGTGAGTCATCAGGCCAGGGAGGCGAGCAGTACTTC.

The chain links TRBV18 to TRBJ2-4; 8 bases match TRBD1. The CDR3 runs 15 residues. Germline-derived CDR1 and CDR2 are KGHSH and LQKENI. V dropped 1 base and J dropped 8; count of bases not matched to a gene: 7. Here the CDR3 DNA reads TGTGCCAGCTCACCACTAGGACAGGGCTCGGACATTCAGTACTTC. Protein sequence: CASSPLGQGSDIQYF.

V and J are TRBV7-9 and TRBJ1-4, with a tentative D call TRBD1 (6 bases). Germline V gene data show CDR1 as SEHNR and CDR2 as FQNEAQ (reference sequence). Trimming took 1 base from V and 4 from J, leaving 10 bases between them. The CDR3 sequence is 15 residues long. The CDR3 region has the DNA TGTGCCAGCAGCTTAGGAGGGACAATTAATGAAAAACTGTTTTTT. It translates to CASSLGGTINEKLFF.

The chain uses TRBV7-9 and TRBJ2-1; the match to TRBD1 covers 8 bases. There are 14 residues in the CDR3. Per germline, CDR1 SEHNR and CDR2 FQNEAQ (reference sequence). J was trimmed by 7 bases and V by 5 bases; bases with no gene match: 7. CDR3 residues: CASSLRTGRNEQFF. In nucleotides, the CDR3 is TGTGCCAGCAGCCTCCGGACAGGGCGAAATGAGCAGTTCTTC.

This clone was counted a few times. The rearrangement links TRBV6-5 to TRBJ1-3; D not resolved. Germline V CDR1 and CDR2: MNHEY, SVGAGI. The CDR3 length is 13 residues. Between the trimmed V and J ends, which lost 5 bases and 2 bases, there was a span of 7 bases. The CDR3 DNA is TGTGCCAGCAGTAGGACCGCTGGAAACACCATATATTTT. Translating gives CASSRTAGNTIYF.

J is TRBJ2-7 and V is TRBV6-6, with D perhaps given as TRBD1 or TRBD2 (5 bases each). The V gene lost 8 bases and the J gene lost 2 bases, with 10 bases spanning the gap. This CDR3 region has 12 residues. Germline lookup yields CDR1 MNHNY and CDR2 SVGAGI (reference sequence). The CDR3: CASGTVTYEQYF. CDR3 nucleotides: TGTGCCAGCGGGACGGTAACCTACGAGCAGTACTTC.

This clone was counted a few times. The chain employs TRBV30 and TRBJ2-6; 11 bases match TRBD1. The germline gives CDR1 GTSNPN, CDR2 SVGIG (reference sequence). V shed 4 bases and J 2 bases; nucleotides not matched to a gene: 4. This CDR3 region has 16 residues. CDR3 loop: CAWNLGQGAGANVLTF. CDR3 nucleotides: TGTGCCTGGAATTTGGGACAGGGGGCTGGGGCCAACGTCCTGACTTTC.

The V gene is TRBV28, the J gene TRBJ1-2, with D unclear. V was shortened by 2 bases and J by 6 bases, with 10 bases between the two germline ends. Germline V gene data show CDR1 as MDHEN and CDR2 as SYDVKM. CDR3 length: 13 residues. This CDR3 is CASSLRPADGYTF. The DNA for the CDR3 is TGTGCCAGCAGTTTACGGCCCGCCGATGGCTACACCTTC.

This sequence joins TRBV5-1 and TRBJ2-7; the match to TRBD1 covers 10 bases. The V and J ends lost 4 bases and 6 bases, in that order; junction bases with no gene match: 13. The CDR3 covers 16 residues. Germline V CDR1 and CDR2: SGHRS, YFSETQ. The CDR3 sequence is CASSLDRGRFSLEQYF. The CDR3, as DNA: TGCGCCAGCAGCCTCGACAGGGGGCGTTTCTCCCTCGAGCAGTACTTC.

This clone was seen a handful of times. The rearrangement uses TRBV29-1 and TRBJ1-1, with TRBD1 as a possible D gene (6 bases). CDR3 length: 13 amino acids. V shed 5 bases and J shed 3 bases, with 13 bases lying between them. Germline loops: CDR1 SQVTM, CDR2 ANQGSEA. In nucleotides, the CDR3 is TGCAGCGTTTCGACAGGACCCGACACTGAAGCTTTCTTT. Its protein is CSVSTGPDTEAFF. The full variable domain, completed using reference TRBV29-1 and TRBJ1-1, is SAVISQKPSRDICQRGTSLTIQCQVDSQVTMMFWYRQQPGQSLTLIATANQGSEATYESGFVIDKFPISRPNLTFSTLTVSNMSPEDSSIYLCSVSTGPDTEAFFGQGTRLTVV.

The V gene is TRBV5-1, the J gene TRBJ2-1, with 8 bases identical to TRBD2. J gave up 7 bases and V 6 bases, and 12 bases lay outside the gene matches. CDR1 SGHRS and CDR2 YFSETQ come from the germline V gene. This CDR3 has 15 residues. The CDR3 spells CASKLGSGGTNEQFF. The CDR3 region has the DNA TGCGCCAGCAAGCTTGGGAGCGGGGGAACGAATGAGCAGTTCTTC.

CDR3 sequence (DNA): TGCGCCAGCAGCCAAGATTTAGCGGGAGAGACCCAGTACTTC. This encodes CASSQDLAGETQYF. The V gene is TRBV4-1, the J gene TRBJ2-5, with 7 bases aligning to TRBD2. Germline V gives CDR1 MGHRA, CDR2 YSYEKL. Trimming at V came to 0 bases and at J to 4 bases, leaving 2 bases not matched to a gene. The CDR3 runs 14 residues.

The rearrangement joins TRBV7-3 to TRBJ2-1; TRBD2 matches at 8 bases. Per the germline V gene, CDR1 is SGHTA and CDR2 is FQGTGA. The CDR3 consists of 15 residues. V was clipped by 2 bases and J by 3 bases; unmatched bases: 3. DNA of the CDR3: TGTGCCAGCAGCTTATTGGCGGGAGGCTACAATGAGCAGTTCTTC. Its protein product is CASSLLAGGYNEQFF.

V is TRBV4-2 and J is TRBJ2-2, with 11 bases identical to TRBD2. There are 15 residues in the CDR3. Trimming removed 3 bases from V and 11 bases from J; junction bases left unmatched: 8. Per germline, CDR1 LGHNA and CDR2 YNFKEQ. CDR3: CASSHLSSGRLELFF. The CDR3 DNA sequence: TGTGCCAGCAGCCACCTATCTAGCGGGAGGTTAGAGCTGTTTTTT.

The V and J genes are TRBV5-1 and TRBJ1-3; D may be TRBD1 (5 bases). V was cut by 4 bases and J by 4 bases, with 12 bases left in between. This CDR3 comprises 14 residues. From germline, CDR1 is SGHRS and CDR2 YFSETQ. CDR3 coding DNA: TGCGCCAGCAGCCTCGACAGTTACGGAAACACCATATATTTT. This codes for CASSLDSYGNTIYF.

This chain uses TRBV10-2 with TRBJ2-7; tentative D call: TRBD1 (6 bases). The CDR3 loop spans 15 amino acids. V shed 3 bases and J shed 1 base, with 13 bases lying between them. The germline CDR1 and CDR2 sequences are WSHSY and SAAADI. The CDR3 nucleotides are TGCGCCAGCAGTGACCCCCGGGACAATTCCTACGAGCAGTACTTC. Residues: CASSDPRDNSYEQYF.

The V and J genes are TRBV6-5 and TRBJ2-5; no firm D call. The length of the CDR3 is 13 residues. Germline CDR1 is MNHEY and CDR2 is SVGAGI. Between the trimmed V and J ends, which lost 6 bases and 4 bases, there was a span of 12 bases. This CDR3 is CASRAAGGETQYF. The CDR3 DNA follows: TGTGCCAGCAGGGCGGCAGGCGGAGAGACCCAGTACTTC.